The next 5 T cell receptor beta chains were all read from a single sample in a study of Tregs in tolerant kidney transplant recipients (dated by TCRdb to between 2017 and 2020). The receptor library was made with the immunoSEQ multiplex PCR assay. This immuneACCESS table, as held by TCRdb, lists in-frame sequences with V and J called but not all clones. Of the missing ones, under half trace to an unresolved V gene in checked studies; the others have no known cause. Across this sample there are approximately 82,000 clones, with more than 85% seen only once. 1.6% of the sample lies in the top ten. The transplants used related donors with nonmyeloablative bone marrow transplantation, and mixed chimerism in the human trials was transient. Sample: CD4+ T cells from blood (PBMCs), taken 12 months after the transplant. The receptors derive from a human patient who received a combined kidney and bone marrow transplant. After a transplant, some T cells may be the graft donor's own cells.

The V call is TRBV6-5, the J call TRBJ2-1; D is perhaps TRBD2 (5 bases). V lost 6 bases and J lost 9, with 18 bases in between. Per germline, CDR1 MNHEY and CDR2 SVGAGI. The CDR3 totals 14 residues. CDR3 loop: CASSIEYRAGEQFF. The CDR3 DNA reads TGTGCCAGCAGCATCGAGTATAGGGCGGGTGAGCAGTTCTTC.

This chain connects TRBV29-1 to TRBJ2-3; 9 nucleotides match TRBD2. The V segment lost 3 bases and the J segment 5 bases; nucleotides outside the gene matches: 6. The V gene's germline CDR1 is SQVTM and CDR2 ANQGSEA. This CDR3 spans 14 amino acids. This CDR3 is CSVEGGRVRDTQYF. In DNA form, the CDR3 reads TGCAGCGTTGAGGGCGGGAGGGTCAGAGATACGCAGTATTTT.

The chain recombines TRBV5-1 with TRBJ2-1, with 13 bases lining up with TRBD2. Germline V gives CDR1 SGHRS, CDR2 YFSETQ. Trimming removed 4 bases from V and 6 bases from J; junction bases left unmatched: 4. The length of the CDR3 is 15 residues. CDR3 DNA: TGCGCCAGCAGCGCTGGGACTAGCGGGGTCAATGAGCAGTTCTTC. Translating it yields CASSAGTSGVNEQFF.

The V call is TRBV18, the J call TRBJ1-5; D may be TRBD1 (6 bases). The germline V gene has CDR1 KGHSH and CDR2 LQKENI. This CDR3 has 17 amino acids. Trimming took 4 bases from V and 0 from J, leaving 16 bases between them. The CDR3 sequence: CASSLTGGVYSNQPQHF. The CDR3 nucleotides read TGTGCCAGCTCACTGACAGGAGGCGTTTATAGCAATCAGCCCCAGCATTTT.

The chain recombines TRBV5-1 with TRBJ2-5, with D hard to call. The J call may be mistaken, given a closer DNA end match to TRBJ2-7. The CDR3 covers 13 residues. The germline V gene has CDR1 SGHRS and CDR2 YFSETQ. As DNA, the CDR3 is TGCGCCAGCAGCTCCGCGGAGAGCTACGAGCAGTACTTC. It codes for CASSSAESYEQYF.